The entry below gives a single TCR beta chain sequence along with its context. Antigen unknown. The sample belongs to a study of T-cell reconstitution after alpha-beta-depleted transplantation in children. General study results and limits: Some patients showed high day-60 TCRbeta diversity, which derived from surviving recipient T cells and thymic progenitors. Where alpha-beta T cells came from about two months after transplant was reportedly several hundred expanded graft clones. T-cell counts and diversity at one year following transplant were attributed mainly to newly produced T cells.

The junction had 6 bases not matched to a gene; V was cut back by 1 base and J by 6 bases. The CDR3 extends over 16 amino acids. Germline CDR1 reads MGHRA; CDR2 reads YSYEKL. Preparing the TCRbeta library involved the use of unique molecular identifiers. TCRdb analysed the PCR reads with MiXCR anew, one entry per CDR3 protein. The table records around 700,000 distinct CDR3 sequences, less than 15% of them present only once. This chain joins TRBV4-1 and TRBJ2-1, with 10 bases that match TRBD2. This clonotype was obtained from a girl aged 2 to 10 with congenital amegakaryocytic thrombocytopenia, due to receive a stem cell transplant. The input for sequencing was PBMCs, taken before TCRalphabeta/CD19-depleted stem cell transplant. The CDR3 DNA sequence: TGCGCCAGCAGCCAAGGATTCCTAGCGGGAGCCAATGAGCAGTTCTTC. Its protein product is CASSQGFLAGANEQFF.